This T cell receptor (beta chain) was recovered during a study of cytomegalovirus exposure and HLA in healthy donors. This clone was found a few times. Antigen: not known. The primer mix had 60 Vbeta and 13 Jbeta primers. Assay used: immunoSEQ multiplex PCR; TCRdb lists only in-frame clones, some missing. The sample records about 140,000 clones, approximately 57% being singletons. Study conclusions and caveats: Excluded: some indistinguishable V segments such as TRBV6-2 and TRBV6-3.

The germline CDR1 and CDR2 sequences are KGHSH and LQKENI. This CDR3 contains 15 residues. Trimming cost V 3 bases and J 5 bases, with 14 bases left between them. There were likely unrecorded immune exposures, though donors were nominally healthy when sampled. This chain joins TRBV18 and TRBJ1-5; D gene uncertain. Source material: PBMCs. The receptor was derived from a male donor in good health and CMV-seronegative. The DNA of the CDR3 is TGTGCCAGCTCACCTAGAGGGCGAGAGGATCAGCCCCAGCATTTT. As protein: CASSPRGREDQPQHF. The whole variable domain, filled in from reference TRBV18 and TRBJ1-5, reads NAGVMQNPRHLVRRRGQEARLRCSPMKGHSHVYWYRQLPEEGLKFMVYLQKENIIDESGMPKERFSAEFPKEGPSILRIQQVVRGDSAAYFCASSPRGREDQPQHFGDGTRLSIL.